The 7 T cell receptor beta chains below were found in one sample sequenced in a study of CD4 T cells in relation to SARS-CoV-2 and coronaviruses. Their antigens are not known. TCRdb's copy holds only in-frame clones and misses some; the assay was immunoSEQ multiplex PCR. Of around 20,000 clones listed, roughly 78% are singletons. CD4+ T cells from unexposed donors were obtained before the COVID-19 pandemic (2011-2018). After about 10 days of culture, CD4+ T cells were isolated. Sequencing used CD4+ T cells from PBMCs, cultured in vitro. These receptors all come from a human donor in good health.

The chain is built from TRBV5-1 and TRBJ2-7; D unresolved. Germline values: CDR1 SGHRS, CDR2 YFSETQ. V lost 6 bases and J lost 2, with 15 bases in between. The CDR3 is 14 amino acids. This CDR3 reads CASTPEVGPYEQYF. The CDR3 DNA reads as TGCGCCAGCACTCCTGAGGTAGGGCCCTACGAGCAGTACTTC.

The rearrangement uses TRBV7-3 and TRBJ1-2; D may be TRBD1 (5 bases). CDR1 is SGHTA and CDR2 is FQGTGA in the germline V gene. Trimming left V 5 bases short and J 3 bases short, with 13 bases between. This CDR3 is built from 14 residues. In nucleotides, the CDR3 is TGTGCCAGCAGCCGCACCGGGGGAGACTATGGCTACACCTTC. Residues: CASSRTGGDYGYTF.

The chain uses TRBV19 and TRBJ2-2; D is unclear. Trimming took 7 bases from V and 6 from J, leaving 15 bases between them. The germline gives CDR1 LNHDA, CDR2 SQIVND (reference sequence). This CDR3 comprises 14 residues. The CDR3 sequence: CASITPQAPGELFF. CDR3 DNA: TGTGCCAGTATCACCCCCCAGGCTCCCGGGGAGCTGTTTTTT.

The genes are TRBV27 and TRBJ2-7; TRBD2 might be the D (7 bases). This CDR3 has 18 amino acids. V was cut by 3 bases and J by 1 base, with 22 bases left in between. The V gene's germline CDR1 is MNHEY and CDR2 SMNVEV (reference sequence). The CDR3 is CASSFRHRAGQFSYEQYF. The CDR3 nucleotides read TGTGCCAGCAGTTTCCGCCACCGAGCGGGACAATTTTCCTACGAGCAGTACTTC.

This chain connects TRBV29-1 to TRBJ1-4, with 12 positions matching TRBD1. This CDR3 contains 13 residues. CDR1 and CDR2 (germline): SQVTM, ANQGSEA. The V and J ends lost 7 bases and 7 bases, in that order; junction bases with no gene match: 4. CDR3 in amino acids: CSGGQGAGEKLFF. CDR3 nucleotide sequence: TGCAGCGGGGGACAGGGGGCAGGTGAAAAACTGTTTTTT.

The chain uses TRBV2 and TRBJ2-4; D may match TRBD1 or TRBD2 (5 bases each). The length of the CDR3 is 16 residues. Trimming took 6 bases from V and 1 from J, leaving 16 bases between them. CDR1 is SNHLY and CDR2 is FYNNEI in the germline V gene. Here the CDR3 reads CASRGRANTAKNIQYF. CDR3 DNA sequence: TGTGCCAGCAGGGGGCGGGCCAATACGGCCAAAAACATTCAGTACTTC. The full variable domain, rest sourced from reference TRBV2 and TRBJ2-4, is EPEVTQTPSHQVTQMGQEVILRCVPISNHLYFYWYRQILGQKVEFLVSFYNNEISEKSEIFDDQFSVERPDGSNFTLKIRSTKLEDSAMYFCASRGRANTAKNIQYFGAGTRLSVL.

V usage is TRBV27 and J usage is TRBJ1-3; D ambiguous. This CDR3 spans 11 amino acids. Trimming left V 7 bases short and J 5 bases short, with 6 bases between. CDR1 and CDR2 from the germline V gene are MNHEY and SMNVEV (reference sequence). The CDR3 here is CASMGRNTIYF. The CDR3 DNA sequence: TGTGCCAGCATGGGTAGAAACACCATATATTTT.